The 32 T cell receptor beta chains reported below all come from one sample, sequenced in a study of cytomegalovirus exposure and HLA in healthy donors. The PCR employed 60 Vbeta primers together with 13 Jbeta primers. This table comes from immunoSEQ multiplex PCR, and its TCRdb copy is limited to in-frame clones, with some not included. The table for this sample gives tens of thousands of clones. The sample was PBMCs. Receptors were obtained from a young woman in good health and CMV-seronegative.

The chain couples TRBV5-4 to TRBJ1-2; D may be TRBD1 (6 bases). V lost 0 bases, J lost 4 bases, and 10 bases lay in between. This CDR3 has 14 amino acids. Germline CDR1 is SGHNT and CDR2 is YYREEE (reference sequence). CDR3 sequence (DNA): TGTGCCAGCAGCTTGGGGCAGGGGTTCTATGGCTACACCTTC. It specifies CASSLGQGFYGYTF.

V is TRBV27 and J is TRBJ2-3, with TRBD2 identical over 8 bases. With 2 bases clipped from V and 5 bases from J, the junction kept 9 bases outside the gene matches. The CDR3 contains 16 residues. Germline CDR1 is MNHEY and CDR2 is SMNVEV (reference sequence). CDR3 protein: CASSLGAGAPRDTQYF. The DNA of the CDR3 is TGTGCCAGCAGTTTAGGAGCGGGAGCCCCAAGAGATACGCAGTATTTT.

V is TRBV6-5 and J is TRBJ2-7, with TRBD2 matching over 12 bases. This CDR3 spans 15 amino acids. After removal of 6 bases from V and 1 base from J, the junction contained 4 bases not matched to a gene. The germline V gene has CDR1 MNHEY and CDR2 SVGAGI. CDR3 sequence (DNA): TGTGCCAGCAGGCCCGGGACTAGCGGGTCCTACGAGCAGTACTTC. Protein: CASRPGTSGSYEQYF.

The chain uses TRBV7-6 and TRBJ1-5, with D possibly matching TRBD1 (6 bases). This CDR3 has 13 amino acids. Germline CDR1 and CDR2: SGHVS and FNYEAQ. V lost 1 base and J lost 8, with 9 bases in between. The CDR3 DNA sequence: TGTGCCAGCAGCTTAGGAGGGGACAAGCCCCAGCATTTT. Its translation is CASSLGGDKPQHF.

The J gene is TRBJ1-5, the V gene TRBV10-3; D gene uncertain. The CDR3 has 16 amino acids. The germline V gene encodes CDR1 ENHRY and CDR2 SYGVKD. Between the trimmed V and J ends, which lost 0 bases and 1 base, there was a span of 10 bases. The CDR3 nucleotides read TGTGCCATCAGTGAGTCGGCGCAGGTGAGCAATCAGCCCCAGCATTTT. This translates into CAISESAQVSNQPQHF.

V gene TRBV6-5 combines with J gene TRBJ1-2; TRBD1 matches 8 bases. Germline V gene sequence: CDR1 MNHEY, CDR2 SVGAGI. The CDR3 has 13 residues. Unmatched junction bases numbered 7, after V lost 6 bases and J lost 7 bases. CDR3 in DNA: TGTGCCAGCAGAGGACAGGGACCACTTGGCTACACCTTC. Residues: CASRGQGPLGYTF.

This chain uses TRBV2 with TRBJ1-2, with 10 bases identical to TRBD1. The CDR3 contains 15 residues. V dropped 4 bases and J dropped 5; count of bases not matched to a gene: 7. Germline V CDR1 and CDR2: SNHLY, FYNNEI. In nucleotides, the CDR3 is TGTGCCAGCAGTGGACAGGGGGCCGTGGGTTATGGCTACACCTTC. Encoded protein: CASSGQGAVGYGYTF.

CDR3: CASSQAWNTEAFF. CDR3 nucleotide sequence: TGTGCCAGCTCCCAGGCGTGGAACACTGAAGCTTTCTTT. V usage is TRBV18 and J usage is TRBJ1-1; no reliable D call. CDR1 and CDR2 (germline): KGHSH, LQKENI. Trimming cost V 6 bases and J 1 base, with 9 bases left between them. The length of the CDR3 is 13 residues.

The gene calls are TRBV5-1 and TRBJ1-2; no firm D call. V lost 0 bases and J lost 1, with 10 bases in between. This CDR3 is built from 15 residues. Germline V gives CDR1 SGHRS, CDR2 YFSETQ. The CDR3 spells CASSLANGGNYGYTF. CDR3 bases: TGCGCCAGCAGCTTGGCCAATGGAGGTAACTATGGCTACACCTTC.

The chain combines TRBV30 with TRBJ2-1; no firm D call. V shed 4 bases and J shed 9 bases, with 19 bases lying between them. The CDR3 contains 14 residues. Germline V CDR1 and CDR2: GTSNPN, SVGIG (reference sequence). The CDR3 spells CAWTAGWVESEQFF. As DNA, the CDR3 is TGTGCCTGGACCGCAGGCTGGGTCGAGAGTGAGCAGTTCTTC.

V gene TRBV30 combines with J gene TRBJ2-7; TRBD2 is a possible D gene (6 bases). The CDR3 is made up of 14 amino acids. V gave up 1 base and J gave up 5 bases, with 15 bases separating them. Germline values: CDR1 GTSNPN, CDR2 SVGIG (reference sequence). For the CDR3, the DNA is TGTGCCTGGAGTGGTGTGTCGCGGGGTGACGAGCAGTACTTC. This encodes CAWSGVSRGDEQYF. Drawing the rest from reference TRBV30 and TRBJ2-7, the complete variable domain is SQTIHQWPATLVQPVGSPLSLECTVEGTSNPNLYWYRQAAGRGLQLLFYSVGIGQISSEVPQNLSASRPQDRQFILSSKKLLLSDSGFYLCAWSGVSRGDEQYFGPGTRLTVT.

Here the CDR3 reads CSVERDGYTF. CDR3 DNA: TGCAGCGTTGAGAGAGATGGCTACACCTTC. V and J are TRBV29-1 and TRBJ1-2; the D is unclear. This CDR3 is 10 amino acids long. The V end lost 3 bases, the J end lost 6 bases, and 5 bases lay between the germline ends. In germline, CDR1 is SQVTM, CDR2 ANQGSEA.

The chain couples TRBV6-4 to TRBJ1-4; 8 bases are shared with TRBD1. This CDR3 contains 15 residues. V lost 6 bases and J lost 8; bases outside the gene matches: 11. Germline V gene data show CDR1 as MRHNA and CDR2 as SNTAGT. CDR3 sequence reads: CASSRKTGVGEKLFF. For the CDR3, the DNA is TGTGCCAGCAGCCGGAAGACAGGGGTGGGAGAAAAACTGTTTTTT.

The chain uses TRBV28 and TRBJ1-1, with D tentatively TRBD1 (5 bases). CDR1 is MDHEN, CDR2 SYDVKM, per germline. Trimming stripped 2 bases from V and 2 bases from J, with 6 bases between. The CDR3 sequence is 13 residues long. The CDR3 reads CASSLDSNTEAFF. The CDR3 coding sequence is TGTGCCAGCAGTTTAGACAGTAACACTGAAGCTTTCTTT.

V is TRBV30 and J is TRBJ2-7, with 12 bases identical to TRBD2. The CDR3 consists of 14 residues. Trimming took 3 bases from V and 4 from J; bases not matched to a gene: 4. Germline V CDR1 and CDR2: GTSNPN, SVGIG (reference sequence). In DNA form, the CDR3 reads TGTGCCTGGAGCCACGGACTAGCGGGATACGAGCAGTACTTC. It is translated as CAWSHGLAGYEQYF.

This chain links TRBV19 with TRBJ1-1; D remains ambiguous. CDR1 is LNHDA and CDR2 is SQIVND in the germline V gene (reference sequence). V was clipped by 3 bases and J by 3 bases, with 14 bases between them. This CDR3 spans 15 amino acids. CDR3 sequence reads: CASSIPRGWDTEAFF. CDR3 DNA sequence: TGTGCCAGTAGTATCCCTCGGGGATGGGACACTGAAGCTTTCTTT.

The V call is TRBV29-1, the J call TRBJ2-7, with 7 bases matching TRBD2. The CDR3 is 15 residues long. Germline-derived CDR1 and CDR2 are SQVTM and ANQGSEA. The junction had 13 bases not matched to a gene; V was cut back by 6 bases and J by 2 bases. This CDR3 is CSVNGWEGSPYEQYF. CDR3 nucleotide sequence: TGCAGCGTGAACGGATGGGAGGGGTCCCCCTACGAGCAGTACTTC.

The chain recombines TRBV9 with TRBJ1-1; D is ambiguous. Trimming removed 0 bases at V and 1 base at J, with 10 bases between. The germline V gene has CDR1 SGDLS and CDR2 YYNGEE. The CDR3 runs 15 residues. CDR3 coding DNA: TGTGCCAGCAGCGTAGCATCCCCGAGGAACACTGAAGCTTTCTTT. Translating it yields CASSVASPRNTEAFF. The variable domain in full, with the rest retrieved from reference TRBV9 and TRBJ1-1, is DSGVTQTPKHLITATGQRVTLRCSPRSGDLSVYWYQQSLDQGLQFLIQYYNGEERAKGNILERFSAQQFPDLHSELNLSSLELGDSALYFCASSVASPRNTEAFFGQGTRLTVV.

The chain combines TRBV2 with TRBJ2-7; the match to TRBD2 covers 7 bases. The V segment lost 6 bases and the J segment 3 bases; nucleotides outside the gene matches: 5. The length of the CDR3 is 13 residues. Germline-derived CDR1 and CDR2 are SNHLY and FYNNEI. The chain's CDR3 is CASRAGRYYEQYF. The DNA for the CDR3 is TGTGCCAGCAGAGCGGGACGGTACTACGAGCAGTACTTC.

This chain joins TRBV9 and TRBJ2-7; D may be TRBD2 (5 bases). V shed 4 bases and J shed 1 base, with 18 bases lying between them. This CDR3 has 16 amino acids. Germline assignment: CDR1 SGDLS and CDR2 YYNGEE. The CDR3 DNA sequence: TGTGCCAGCAGCCCTTGGGGAGCGGTCGCTTCCTACGAGCAGTACTTC. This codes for CASSPWGAVASYEQYF.

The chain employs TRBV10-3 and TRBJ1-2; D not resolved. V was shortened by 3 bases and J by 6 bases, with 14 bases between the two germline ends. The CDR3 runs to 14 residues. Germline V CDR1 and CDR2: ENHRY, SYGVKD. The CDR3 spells CAISEPVRRDGYTF. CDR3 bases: TGTGCCATCAGTGAACCCGTTCGGCGGGATGGCTACACCTTC.

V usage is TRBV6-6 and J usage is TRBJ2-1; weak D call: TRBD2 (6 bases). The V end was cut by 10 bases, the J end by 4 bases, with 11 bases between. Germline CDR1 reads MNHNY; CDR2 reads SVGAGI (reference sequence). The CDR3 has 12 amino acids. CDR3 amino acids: CATSSGYNEQFF. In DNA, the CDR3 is TGTGCCACTAGTAGCGGATACAATGAGCAGTTCTTC.

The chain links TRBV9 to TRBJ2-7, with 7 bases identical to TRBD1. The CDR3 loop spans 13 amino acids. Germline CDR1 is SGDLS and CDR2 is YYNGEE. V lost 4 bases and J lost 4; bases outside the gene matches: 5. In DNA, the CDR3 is TGTGCCAGCAGCAGGGACAGTAAATACGAGCAGTACTTC. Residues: CASSRDSKYEQYF.

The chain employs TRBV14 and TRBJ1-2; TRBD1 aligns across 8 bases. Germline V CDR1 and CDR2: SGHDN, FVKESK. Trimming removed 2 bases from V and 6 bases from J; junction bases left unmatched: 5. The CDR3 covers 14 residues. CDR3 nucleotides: TGTGCCAGCAGCCAACAGGGGGCGTGGAATGGCTACACCTTC. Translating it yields CASSQQGAWNGYTF.

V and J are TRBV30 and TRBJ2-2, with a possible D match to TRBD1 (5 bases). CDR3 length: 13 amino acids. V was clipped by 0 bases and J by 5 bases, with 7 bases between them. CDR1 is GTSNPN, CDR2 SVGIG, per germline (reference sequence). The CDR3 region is CAWSVDRTGELFF. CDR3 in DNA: TGTGCCTGGAGTGTAGACAGAACCGGGGAGCTGTTTTTT.

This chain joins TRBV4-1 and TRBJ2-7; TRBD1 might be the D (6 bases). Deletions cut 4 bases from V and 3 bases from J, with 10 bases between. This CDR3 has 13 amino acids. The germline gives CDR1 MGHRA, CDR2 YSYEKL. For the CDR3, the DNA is TGCGCCAGCAGCCCAGGGGCAATCTACGAGCAGTACTTC. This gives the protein CASSPGAIYEQYF.

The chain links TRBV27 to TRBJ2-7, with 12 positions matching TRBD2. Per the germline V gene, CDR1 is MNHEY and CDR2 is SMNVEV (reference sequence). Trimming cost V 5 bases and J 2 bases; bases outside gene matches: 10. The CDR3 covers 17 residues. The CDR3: CASSATSGGIGAYEQYF. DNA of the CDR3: TGTGCCAGCAGTGCAACTAGCGGGGGGATCGGGGCCTACGAGCAGTACTTC.

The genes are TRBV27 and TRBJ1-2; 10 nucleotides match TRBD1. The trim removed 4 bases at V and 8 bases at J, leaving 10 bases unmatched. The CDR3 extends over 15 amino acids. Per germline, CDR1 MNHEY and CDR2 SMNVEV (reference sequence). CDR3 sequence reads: CASSSTGGVTGGYTF. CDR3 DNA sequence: TGTGCCAGCAGTTCGACAGGGGGCGTTACTGGAGGCTACACCTTC.

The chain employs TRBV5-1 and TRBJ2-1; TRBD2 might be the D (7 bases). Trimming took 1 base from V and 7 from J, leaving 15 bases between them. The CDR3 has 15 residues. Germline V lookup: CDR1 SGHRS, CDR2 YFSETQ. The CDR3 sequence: CASSLSGGAGNEQFF. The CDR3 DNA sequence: TGCGCCAGCAGCTTGTCTGGGGGGGCCGGGAATGAGCAGTTCTTC. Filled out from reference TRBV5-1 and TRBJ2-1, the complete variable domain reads KAGVTQTPRYLIKTRGQQVTLSCSPISGHRSVSWYQQTPGQGLQFLFEYFSETQRNKGNFPGRFSGRQFSNSRSEMNVSTLELGDSALYLCASSLSGGAGNEQFFGPGTRLTVL.

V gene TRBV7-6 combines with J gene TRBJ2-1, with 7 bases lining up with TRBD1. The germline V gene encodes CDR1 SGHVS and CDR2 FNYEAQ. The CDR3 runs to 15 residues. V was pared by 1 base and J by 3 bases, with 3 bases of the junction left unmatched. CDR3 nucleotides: TGTGCCAGCAGCTTAGGGGACAGCAACTACAATGAGCAGTTCTTC. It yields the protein CASSLGDSNYNEQFF.

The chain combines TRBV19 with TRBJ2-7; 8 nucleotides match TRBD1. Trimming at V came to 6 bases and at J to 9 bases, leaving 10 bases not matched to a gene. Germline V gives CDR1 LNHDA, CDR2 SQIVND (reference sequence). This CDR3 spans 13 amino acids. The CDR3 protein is CASRLTGEVRQYF. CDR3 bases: TGTGCCAGTAGGCTGACAGGGGAGGTAAGGCAGTACTTC.

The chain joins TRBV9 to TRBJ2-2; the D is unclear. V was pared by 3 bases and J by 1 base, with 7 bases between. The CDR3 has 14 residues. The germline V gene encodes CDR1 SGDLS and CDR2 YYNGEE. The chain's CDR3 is CASSARGNTGELFF. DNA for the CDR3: TGTGCCAGCAGCGCCAGAGGGAACACCGGGGAGCTGTTTTTT.